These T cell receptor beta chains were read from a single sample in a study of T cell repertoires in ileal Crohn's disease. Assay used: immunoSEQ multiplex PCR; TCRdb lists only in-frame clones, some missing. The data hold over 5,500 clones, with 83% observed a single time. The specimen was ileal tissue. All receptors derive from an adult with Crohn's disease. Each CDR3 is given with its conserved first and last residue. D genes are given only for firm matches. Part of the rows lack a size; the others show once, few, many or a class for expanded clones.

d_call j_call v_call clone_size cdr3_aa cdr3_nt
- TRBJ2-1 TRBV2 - CASSFLTGLGNEQFF TGTGCCAGCAGCTTCCTCACAGGGTTGGGCAATGAGCAGTTCTTC
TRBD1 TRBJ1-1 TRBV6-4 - CASSPLGTGGSTEAFF TGTGCCAGCAGTCCTCTCGGGACAGGGGGCAGTACTGAAGCTTTCTTT
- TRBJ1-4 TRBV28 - CASSLLRNEKLFF TGTGCCAGCAGTTTGCTCAGAAATGAAAAACTGTTTTTT
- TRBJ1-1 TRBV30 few CAWGAGFTEAFF TGTGCCTGGGGGGCAGGGTTCACTGAAGCTTTCTTT
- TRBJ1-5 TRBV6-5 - CASRGQGYNQPQHF TGTGCCAGCAGGGGCCAGGGGTACAATCAGCCCCAGCATTTT
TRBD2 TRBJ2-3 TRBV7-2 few CASRLGAGASTDTQYF TGTGCCAGCAGACTAGGGGCGGGAGCTAGCACAGATACGCAGTATTTT
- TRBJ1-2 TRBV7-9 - CASSFYSGANYGYTF TGTGCCAGCAGCTTCTATTCAGGGGCCAACTATGGCTACACCTTC
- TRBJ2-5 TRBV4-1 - CASSPMLGEETQYF TGCGCCAGCAGCCCAATGCTGGGAGAAGAGACCCAGTACTTC
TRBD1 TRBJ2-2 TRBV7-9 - CASSIGLGTGVPGELFF TGTGCCAGCAGCATAGGACTCGGGACAGGGGTGCCCGGGGAGCTGTTTTTT
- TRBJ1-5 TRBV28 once CASSLDSNQPQHF TGTGCCAGCAGTCTAGATAGCAATCAGCCCCAGCATTTT
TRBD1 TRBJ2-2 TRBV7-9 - CASSFMGTGHGELFF TGTGCCAGCAGCTTCATGGGGACAGGCCACGGGGAGCTGTTTTTT
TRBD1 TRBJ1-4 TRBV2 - CASSEAIAGGGEKLFF TGTGCCAGCAGTGAAGCGATCGCAGGGGGAGGTGAAAAACTGTTTTTT
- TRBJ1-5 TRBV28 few CASTLAGPRQPQHF TGTGCCAGCACCCTCGCAGGCCCGAGACAGCCCCAGCATTTT
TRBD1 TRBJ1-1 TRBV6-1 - CASSEVPGQGGDTEAFF TGTGCCAGCAGTGAAGTCCCGGGACAGGGAGGGGACACTGAAGCTTTCTTT
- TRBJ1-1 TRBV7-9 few CASSFSMNTEAFF TGTGCCAGCAGCTTTTCCATGAACACTGAAGCTTTCTTT
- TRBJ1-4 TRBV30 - CAWGGASEKLFF TGTGCCTGGGGGGGGGCTAGTGAAAAACTGTTTTTT
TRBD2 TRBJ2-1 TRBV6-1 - CASSAGTRGYNEQFF TGTGCCAGCAGCGCAGGGACTAGGGGATACAATGAGCAGTTCTTC
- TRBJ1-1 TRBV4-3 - CASSHSLRQATEAFF TGCGCCAGCAGCCACTCCCTCCGACAGGCAACTGAAGCTTTCTTT
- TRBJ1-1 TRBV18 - CASSVNRDEAFF TGTGCCAGCTCAGTCAACAGAGATGAAGCTTTCTTT
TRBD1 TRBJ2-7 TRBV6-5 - CASSVRTGNEQYF TGTGCCAGCAGTGTCCGGACAGGGAACGAGCAGTACTTC
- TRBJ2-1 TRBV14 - CASSQRSANEQFF TGTGCCAGCAGCCAGAGGTCAGCCAATGAGCAGTTCTTC
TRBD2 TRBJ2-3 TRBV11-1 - CASSDLAGGNGDTQYF TGTGCCAGCAGCGACCTAGCGGGAGGGAACGGAGATACGCAGTATTTT
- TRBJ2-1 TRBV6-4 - CASSDSGTPNEQFF TGTGCCAGCAGTGACTCGGGGACTCCTAATGAGCAGTTCTTC
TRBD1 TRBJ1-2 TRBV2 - CASLGQGAGGYTF TGTGCCAGCCTCGGACAGGGGGCGGGCGGCTACACCTTC
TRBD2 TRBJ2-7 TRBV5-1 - CASSLSGLAGAEQYF TGCGCCAGCAGCTTGAGCGGACTAGCGGGAGCCGAGCAGTACTTC
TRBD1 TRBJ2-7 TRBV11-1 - CASSLRTGEVYEQYF TGTGCCAGCAGCTTACGGACAGGGGAGGTCTACGAGCAGTACTTC
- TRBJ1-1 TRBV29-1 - CSVIHTNTEAFF TGCAGCGTCATCCACACGAACACTGAAGCTTTCTTT
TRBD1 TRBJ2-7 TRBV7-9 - CASSNTGGRTEQYF TGTGCCAGCAGCAACACAGGGGGCCGGACCGAGCAGTACTTC
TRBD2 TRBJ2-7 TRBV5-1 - CASSLLAGATYEQYF TGCGCCAGCAGCTTGTTAGCGGGGGCCACCTACGAGCAGTACTTC
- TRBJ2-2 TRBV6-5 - CASSYGSFANTGELFF TGTGCCAGCAGTTATGGCTCCTTCGCGAACACCGGGGAGCTGTTTTTT
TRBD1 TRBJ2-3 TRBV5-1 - CASSGTVNTDTQYF TGCGCCAGCAGTGGGACAGTGAACACAGATACGCAGTATTTT
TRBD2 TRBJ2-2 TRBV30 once CAWSRGSGRLAGELFF TGTGCCTGGAGTCGTGGAAGCGGGAGATTGGCCGGGGAGCTGTTTTTT
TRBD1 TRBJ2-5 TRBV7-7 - CASSRDRQETQYF TGTGCCAGCAGCCGGGACAGACAAGAGACCCAGTACTTC
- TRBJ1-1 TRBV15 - CATSRDGRGRTEAFF TGTGCCACCAGCAGAGATGGGAGGGGCCGTACTGAAGCTTTCTTT
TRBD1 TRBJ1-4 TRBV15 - CATSSTGGFNEKLFF TGTGCCACCAGCAGTACAGGGGGCTTTAATGAAAAACTGTTTTTT
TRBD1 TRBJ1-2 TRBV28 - CASSINRGYGYTF TGTGCCAGCAGTATCAACAGGGGCTATGGCTACACCTTC
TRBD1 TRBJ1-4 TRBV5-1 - CASSPGTGGQGGEKLFF TGCGCCAGCAGCCCGGGGACAGGGGGTCAAGGGGGCGAAAAACTGTTTTTT
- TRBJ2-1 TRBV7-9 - CASSQLGGERNEQFF TGTGCCAGCAGCCAATTGGGGGGAGAGAGGAATGAGCAGTTCTTC
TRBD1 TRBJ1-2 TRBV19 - CASSITATGGRDYGYTF TGTGCCAGTAGTATCACTGCTACAGGGGGAAGGGACTATGGCTACACCTTC
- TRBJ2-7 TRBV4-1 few CASSQVEAAPYEQYF TGCGCCAGCAGCCAAGTGGAAGCGGCCCCCTACGAGCAGTACTTC
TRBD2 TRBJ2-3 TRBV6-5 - CASSYEGTSSTDTQYF TGTGCCAGCAGTTACGAGGGGACTAGCAGCACAGATACGCAGTATTTT
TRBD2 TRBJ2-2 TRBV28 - CASSLGTSYGELFF TGTGCCAGCAGTTTAGGGACTAGCTACGGGGAGCTGTTTTTT
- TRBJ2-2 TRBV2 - CASSESRGGTGELFF TGTGCCAGCAGTGAAAGTAGGGGGGGAACCGGGGAGCTGTTTTTT
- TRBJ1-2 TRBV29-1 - CSAVTDRYGYTF TGCAGCGCCGTGACAGACCGCTATGGCTACACCTTC
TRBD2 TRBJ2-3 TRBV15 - CATSGGEADTQYF TGTGCCACCAGCGGGGGGGAGGCAGATACGCAGTATTTT
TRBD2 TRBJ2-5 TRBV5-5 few CATSGEGRETQYF TGTGCCACTTCGGGGGAGGGCCGGGAGACCCAGTACTTC
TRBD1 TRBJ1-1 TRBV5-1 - CASSLSTGPMNTEAFF TGCGCCAGCAGCCTTTCGACAGGGCCCATGAACACTGAAGCTTTCTTT
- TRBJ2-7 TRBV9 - CASSVPVRHHEQYF TGTGCCAGCAGCGTACCCGTGCGACACCACGAGCAGTACTTC
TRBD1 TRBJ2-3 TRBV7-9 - CASSKNSGTEVQYF TGTGCCAGCAGCAAAAATTCGGGGACAGAAGTGCAGTATTTT
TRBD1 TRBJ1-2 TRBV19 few CASSIQTGVRYGYTF TGTGCCAGTAGTATCCAGACAGGGGTACGCTATGGCTACACCTTC
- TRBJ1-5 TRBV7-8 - CASSPDISNQPQHF TGTGCCAGCAGCCCTGACATTAGCAATCAGCCCCAGCATTTT
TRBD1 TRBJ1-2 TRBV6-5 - CASSATGAGGYTF TGTGCCAGCAGCGCAACAGGGGCAGGGGGCTACACCTTC
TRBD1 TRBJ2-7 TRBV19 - CASSRGQGFHYEQYF TGTGCCAGTAGTCGGGGACAGGGGTTTCACTACGAGCAGTACTTC
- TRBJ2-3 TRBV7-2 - CASSPRAGGTDTQYF TGTGCCAGCAGCCCTCGCGCAGGGGGCACAGATACGCAGTATTTT
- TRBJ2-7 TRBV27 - CASGSSYEQYF TGTGCCAGCGGGAGCTCCTACGAGCAGTACTTC
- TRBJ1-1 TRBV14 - CASSQSPRTEAFF TGTGCCAGCAGCCAAAGCCCTCGGACTGAAGCTTTCTTT
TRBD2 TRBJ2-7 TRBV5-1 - CASSKGLADVVYEQYF TGCGCCAGCAGCAAAGGACTAGCGGATGTCGTCTACGAGCAGTACTTC
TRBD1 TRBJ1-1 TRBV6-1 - CASSAATGVTFF TGTGCCAGCAGCGCCGCGACAGGGGTAACTTTCTTT
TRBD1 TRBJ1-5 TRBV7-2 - CASRPPARGRSYQPQHF TGTGCCAGCAGACCCCCGGCCAGGGGGCGCTCTTATCAGCCCCAGCATTTT